These 31 T cell receptor beta chains were all obtained from the same sample, sequenced in a study of identical twins. TCRdb used MiXCR to reprocess the 5' RACE reads, holding one entry per CDR3 protein. The sample has 400,000 to 650,000 distinct CDR3 sequences, less than 25% seen once. These data also featured in a second study, about T cells expressing NK-cell markers.

Source material: CD4+ T cells sorted from blood. The receptors come from a woman between 18 and 29 years old in good health.

The V gene is TRBV11-2, the J gene TRBJ1-1; D uncertain. The CDR3 covers 12 residues. Deletions cut 3 bases from V and 6 bases from J, with 8 bases between. Germline CDR1 and CDR2: SGHAT and FQNNGV. The CDR3 protein is CASSFTVPEAFF. DNA of the CDR3: TGTGCCAGCAGCTTTACGGTCCCTGAAGCTTTCTTT.

The chain carries TRBV7-8 and TRBJ1-2, with D perhaps TRBD1 (5 bases). Per germline, CDR1 SGHVS and CDR2 FQNEAQ. CDR3 length equals 16 residues. Trimming removed 1 base from V and 4 bases from J, with 16 bases in between. This CDR3 is CASSLGGWTGGYGYTF. The CDR3 DNA is TGTGCCAGCAGCTTAGGAGGTTGGACTGGGGGCTATGGCTACACCTTC.

The V gene is TRBV24-1, the J gene TRBJ2-1; 9 positions match TRBD2. V trimming: 2 bases; J trimming: 8 bases; junction bases outside the gene matches: 6. This CDR3 region has 15 residues. Germline assignment: CDR1 KGHDR and CDR2 SFDVKD. As DNA, the CDR3 is TGTGCCACCAGTGATTCTCTAGCGGGAAGGGATGAGCAGTTCTTC. Translating gives CATSDSLAGRDEQFF.

This clonotype was counted only a few times. The genes are TRBV21-1 and TRBJ2-5. TRBV21-1 is labeled a pseudogene. The CDR3 sequence is 8 residues long. The CDR3 region has the DNA TGTGCCAGCCAGACCCAGTACTTC. The encoded protein is CASQTQYF.

Notes on this clonotype: At one boundary the junction diverges from the germline segment, which might be a read error. The chain is built from TRBV27 and TRBJ2-1; D is unresolved. The germline CDR1 and CDR2 sequences are MNHEY and SMNVEV (reference sequence). CDR3 size: 16 residues. The CDR3 reads CASSFLRKSSYNEQLF. CDR3 DNA: TGTGCCAGCAGTTTCCTCCGGAAGAGCTCCTACAATGAGCAGCTCTTC.

This chain links TRBV29-1 with TRBJ1-2, with 10 positions matching TRBD1. Looked up from germline, CDR1 is SQVTM and CDR2 is ANQGSEA. This CDR3 has 14 amino acids. J gave up 12 bases and V 4 bases, and 14 bases lay outside the gene matches. CDR3 coding DNA: TGCAGCGTTGGAAGGTTCGGGACAGGGGAATCTCACACCTTC. Protein: CSVGRFGTGESHTF.

This chain links TRBV20-1 with TRBJ2-1, with D perhaps matching TRBD1 or TRBD2 (5 bases each). The germline V and J ends were trimmed by 3 bases and 3 bases, with 12 bases remaining between them. The CDR3 loop spans 14 amino acids. Germline V lookup: CDR1 DFQATT, CDR2 SNEGSKA (reference sequence). The CDR3 here is CSASSLGGYNEQFF. The CDR3 nucleotides read TGCAGTGCTAGTTCACTTGGGGGCTACAATGAGCAGTTCTTC.

The rearrangement uses TRBV6-2 or TRBV6-3 and TRBJ2-1; the D gene is possibly TRBD1 (6 bases). The CDR3 is made up of 15 amino acids. CDR1 and CDR2 from the germline V gene are MNHEY and SVGEGT. V was trimmed by 2 bases and J by 9 bases, leaving 17 bases between them. This CDR3 reads CASSYQMGAIGEQFF. The CDR3 nucleotides are TGTGCCAGCAGTTACCAGATGGGGGCCATTGGTGAGCAGTTCTTC.

V is TRBV24-1 and J is TRBJ2-1; maybe TRBD2 (6 bases). V was shortened by 2 bases and J by 8 bases, with 9 bases between the two germline ends. In germline, CDR1 is KGHDR, CDR2 SFDVKD. This CDR3 has 13 residues. As DNA, the CDR3 is TGTGCCACCAGTGATTCGGGGGTCGATGAGCAGTTCTTC. It specifies CATSDSGVDEQFF.

The CDR3 protein is CASQIGIQGDEQFF. CDR3 nucleotides: TGTGCCAGCCAAATCGGGATCCAGGGGGATGAGCAGTTCTTC. The chain couples TRBV6-2 or TRBV6-3 to TRBJ2-1; 7 nucleotides match TRBD1. Germline V gene lookup returns CDR1 MNHEY and CDR2 SVGEGT. V lost 8 bases and J lost 8; bases outside the gene matches: 12. The CDR3 has 14 residues.

The chain recombines TRBV3-1 with TRBJ2-7, with TRBD1 matching over 10 bases. V lost 2 bases to trimming and J lost 2 bases; unmatched junction nucleotides: 6. CDR1 is LGHDT, CDR2 YNNKEL, per germline (reference sequence). The CDR3 extends over 16 amino acids. The CDR3 protein is CASSQMGQGLPYEQYF. The CDR3 region has the DNA TGTGCCAGCAGCCAAATGGGACAGGGGTTACCCTACGAGCAGTACTTC.

The chain recombines TRBV5-5 with TRBJ1-1, with D uncertain. This CDR3 contains 14 residues. Germline V gives CDR1 SGHKS, CDR2 YYEKEE (reference sequence). V shed 1 base and J shed 8 bases, with 15 bases lying between them. In DNA form, the CDR3 reads TGTGCCAGCAGCTTGCTTGTAGCGACAACAGAAGCTTTCTTT. It translates to CASSLLVATTEAFF. Drawing the rest from reference TRBV5-5 and TRBJ1-1, the complete variable domain is DAGVTQSPTHLIKTRGQQVTLRCSPISGHKSVSWYQQVLGQGPQFIFQYYEKEERGRGNFPDRFSARQFPNYSSELNVNALLLGDSALYLCASSLLVATTEAFFGQGTRLTVV.

The rearrangement joins TRBV20-1 to TRBJ1-2; D is ambiguous. The V gene's germline CDR1 is DFQATT and CDR2 SNEGSKA (reference sequence). CDR3 size: 13 residues. Trimming took off 5 bases at V and 6 bases at J, with 16 bases between the two ends. The CDR3 loop reads CSARRDGRHGYTF. The CDR3 DNA follows: TGCAGTGCTCGCAGAGACGGACGGCATGGCTACACCTTC.

This clonotype has only a few counts. The rearrangement joins TRBV7-9 to TRBJ2-1; D is ambiguous. The germline gives CDR1 SEHNR, CDR2 FQNEAQ (reference sequence). The CDR3 runs 16 residues. Between the trimmed V and J ends, which lost 5 bases and 6 bases, there was a span of 20 bases. The CDR3 loop reads CASSPRRSSSANEQFF. CDR3 nucleotides: TGTGCCAGCAGCCCCCGGCGGTCTTCGAGCGCCAATGAGCAGTTCTTC.

In nucleotides, the CDR3 is TGTGCCAGCAGCTTACACAATTCGGGAACCGAGCAGTACTTC. It specifies CASSLHNSGTEQYF. The chain carries TRBV5-4 and TRBJ2-7, with a possible D match to TRBD2 (5 bases). Per germline, CDR1 SGHNT and CDR2 YYREEE (reference sequence). The V end was cut by 2 bases, the J end by 6 bases, with 15 bases between. This CDR3 is built from 14 residues. The full variable domain, with the rest looked up from reference TRBV5-4 and TRBJ2-7, is ETGVTQSPTHLIKTRGQQVTLRCSSQSGHNTVSWYQQALGQGPQFIFQYYREEENGRGNFPPRFSGLQFPNYSSELNVNALELDDSALYLCASSLHNSGTEQYFGPGTRLTVT.

This clonotype was counted only a few times. The J gene is TRBJ2-2, the V gene TRBV9; perhaps D is TRBD1 or TRBD2 (5 bases each). The CDR3 contains 17 residues. V was pared by 2 bases and J by 5 bases, with 19 bases between. Germline V gene sequence: CDR1 SGDLS, CDR2 YYNGEE. CDR3 in amino acids: CASSVVARSWGTGELFF. The CDR3 bases are TGTGCCAGCAGCGTTGTAGCCCGGAGCTGGGGGACCGGGGAGCTGTTTTTT.

This chain joins TRBV10-3 and TRBJ2-7; the match to TRBD1 covers 9 bases. This CDR3 region has 13 residues. Per germline, CDR1 ENHRY and CDR2 SYGVKD. Trimming took 6 bases from V and 6 from J; bases not matched to a gene: 6. CDR3 in amino acids: CAIRGQGGTEQYF. The CDR3 region has the DNA TGTGCCATCAGGGGACAGGGAGGGACCGAGCAGTACTTC.

The sample holds many counts of this clonotype. The V and J genes are TRBV12-3 or TRBV12-4 and TRBJ2-5, with D possibly being TRBD2 (6 bases). Deletions cut 3 bases from V and 7 bases from J, with 21 bases between. This CDR3 comprises 16 residues. The CDR3 DNA sequence: TGTGCCAGCAGTTTCTCGTCTGGAGGGTTTCTTGGGACCCAGTACTTC. Protein: CASSFSSGGFLGTQYF.

The chain recombines TRBV7-8 with TRBJ2-4; no reliable D call. Germline CDR1 reads SGHVS; CDR2 reads FQNEAQ. V lost 3 bases and J 0 bases, leaving 18 bases between the germline ends. This CDR3 contains 18 residues. CDR3 sequence reads: CASSFVPLKNLAKNIQYF. The CDR3 region has the DNA TGTGCCAGCAGCTTTGTGCCGCTAAAGAACCTAGCCAAAAACATTCAGTACTTC.

This clonotype was counted between two and nine times. The chain links TRBV20-1 to TRBJ1-6; a weak D match, TRBD1 (5 bases). This CDR3 has 15 amino acids. V was pared by 4 bases and J by 7 bases, with 17 bases between. From germline, CDR1 is DFQATT and CDR2 SNEGSKA (reference sequence). In DNA form, the CDR3 reads TGCAGTGCTACGTCGAGGGGAAGGTTGAATTCACCCCTCCACTTT. It is translated as CSATSRGRLNSPLHF.

The chain uses TRBV3-1 and TRBJ2-2; the D gene is possibly TRBD1 (5 bases). The CDR3 consists of 17 residues. The germline V gene encodes CDR1 LGHDT and CDR2 YNNKEL (reference sequence). V lost 2 bases, J lost 4 bases, and 17 bases lay in between. The CDR3 sequence is CASSQYESGRATGELFF. The CDR3 nucleotides are TGTGCCAGCAGCCAATATGAGTCAGGGCGAGCCACCGGGGAGCTGTTTTTT. Complete variable domain (other parts from reference TRBV3-1 and TRBJ2-2): DTAVSQTPKYLVTQMGNDKSIKCEQNLGHDTMYWYKQDSKKFLKIMFSYNNKELIINETVPNRFSPKSPDKAHLNLHINSLELGDSAVYFCASSQYESGRATGELFFGEGSRLTVL.

The CDR3 here is CASSAGRGQSDTQYF. The CDR3 DNA sequence: TGTGCCAGCAGCGCGGGACGCGGACAATCAGATACGCAGTATTTT. The chain joins TRBV5-5 to TRBJ2-3, with D tentatively TRBD2 (6 bases). With 4 bases removed from V and 4 bases from J, the gap between germline ends came to 16 bases. The CDR3 extends over 15 amino acids. Germline CDR1 reads SGHKS; CDR2 reads YYEKEE (reference sequence).

The chain is built from TRBV12-3 or TRBV12-4 and TRBJ2-5; 11 bases align to TRBD2. The CDR3 length is 16 residues. V trimming: 5 bases; J trimming: 5 bases; junction bases outside the gene matches: 10. CDR3 region: CASSILSGRGRETQYF. The DNA for the CDR3 is TGTGCCAGCAGTATCCTTAGCGGGAGGGGGAGGGAGACCCAGTACTTC.

The CDR3 reads CASSRTSGTSSTDTQYF. The CDR3 DNA reads as TGTGCCAGCAGCAGGACTAGCGGGACCTCTAGCACAGATACGCAGTATTTT. The genes are TRBV2 and TRBJ2-3; 12 bases match TRBD2. This CDR3 is built from 17 residues. Unmatched junction bases numbered 7, after V lost 6 bases and J lost 0 bases. Germline lookup yields CDR1 SNHLY and CDR2 FYNNEI.

The chain joins TRBV20-1 to TRBJ2-1; D gene ambiguous. This CDR3 has 12 residues. In germline, CDR1 is DFQATT, CDR2 SNEGSKA (reference sequence). V shed 3 bases and J shed 12 bases, with 15 bases lying between them. DNA for the CDR3: TGCAGTGCTAGCCAACGGGCAGGCGGGCAGTTCTTC. Amino acids: CSASQRAGGQFF.

This chain joins TRBV7-2 and TRBJ2-1; D may correspond to TRBD1 or TRBD2 (5 bases each). The CDR3 sequence is 12 residues long. V was clipped by 7 bases and J by 10 bases, with 14 bases between them. In germline, CDR1 is SGHTA, CDR2 FQGNSA. The CDR3 DNA sequence: TGTGCCAGCACCCTAGGGGTAGCGGAGCAGTTCTTC. Its protein product is CASTLGVAEQFF.

The gene calls are TRBV12-3 or TRBV12-4 and TRBJ2-7; 7 bases align to TRBD1. J lost 7 bases, V lost 5 bases, and 14 bases had no gene match. The CDR3 has 15 residues. CDR3 bases: TGTGCCAGCAGTCTCCGACAGGGTAGAATGCAGGAGCAGTACTTC. It yields the protein CASSLRQGRMQEQYF.

This chain joins TRBV20-1 and TRBJ1-1; D may be TRBD1 (5 bases). Germline V CDR1 and CDR2: DFQATT, SNEGSKA (reference sequence). Trimming removed 7 bases from V and 5 bases from J, with 14 bases in between. CDR3 length: 12 residues. The CDR3 reads CSGERGRTEAFF. The CDR3 nucleotides are TGCAGTGGGGAGAGGGGAAGGACTGAAGCTTTCTTT.

The rearrangement uses TRBV5-1 and TRBJ1-5; D remains ambiguous. Trimming cost V 4 bases and J 9 bases, with 14 bases left between them. The CDR3 has 13 amino acids. Germline assignment: CDR1 SGHRS and CDR2 YFSETQ. The chain's CDR3 is CASSPSGFGPQHF. The CDR3 nucleotides are TGCGCCAGCAGCCCATCAGGCTTTGGGCCCCAGCATTTT. Full variable domain (remainder filled in from reference TRBV5-1 and TRBJ1-5): KAGVTQTPRYLIKTRGQQVTLSCSPISGHRSVSWYQQTPGQGLQFLFEYFSETQRNKGNFPGRFSGRQFSNSRSEMNVSTLELGDSALYLCASSPSGFGPQHFGDGTRLSIL.

This chain connects TRBV10-3 to TRBJ2-2, with D tentatively TRBD1 or TRBD2 (6 bases each). Looked up from germline, CDR1 is ENHRY and CDR2 is SYGVKD. The CDR3 consists of 14 residues. V lost 8 bases to trimming and J lost 4 bases, with 14 bases between them. For the CDR3, the DNA is TGTGCCATCGGCCCGGGGGCCGTCACCGGGGAGCTGTTTTTT. Its translation is CAIGPGAVTGELFF.

This clonotype was observed a single time. V usage is TRBV6-1 and J usage is TRBJ1-2; D is unclear. Germline V gene sequence: CDR1 MNHNS, CDR2 SASEGT. Trimming cost V 7 bases and J 3 bases, with 15 bases left between them. The CDR3 covers 14 residues. The CDR3 region is CASKSPGSDYGYTF. DNA for the CDR3: TGTGCCAGCAAAAGCCCGGGTTCTGACTATGGCTACACCTTC.